This paragraph reports one T cell receptor (beta chain). The study drew its donors from healthy HIV-negative adults without recent acute infections or vaccinations. The entry originates in a study of shared clonotypes between healthy human individuals. This CDR3 has 16 amino acids. The germline V gene encodes CDR1 SGHRS and CDR2 YFSETQ. V was pared by 4 bases and J by 4 bases, with 18 bases between. TCRdb's table, derived via immunoSEQ multiplex PCR, lists solely in-frame clones and lacks some. The table has over a million clones, 65% to 75% seen once; the top ten hold approximately 1.5%. The chain joins TRBV5-1 to TRBJ1-3, with a weak D call TRBD1 (6 bases). The sample comprised memory CD4+ T cells sorted from blood. Described subset: CD45RA-negative fraction. The TCR comes from a man between 18 and 29 years old in good health. The CDR3 here is CASSLTQGGKGNTIYF. CDR3 sequence (DNA): TGCGCCAGCAGCCTCACACAGGGAGGGAAAGGAAACACCATATATTTT. Full variable domain (remainder filled in from reference TRBV5-1 and TRBJ1-3): KAGVTQTPRYLIKTRGQQVTLSCSPISGHRSVSWYQQTPGQGLQFLFEYFSETQRNKGNFPGRFSGRQFSNSRSEMNVSTLELGDSALYLCASSLTQGGKGNTIYFGEGSWLTVV.